The clone carrying this TCR beta chain was counted many times. As yet, its antigen is unknown. The sample is drawn from a study of T cells in Graves' hyperthyroidism and ophthalmopathy. Deletions cut 11 bases from V and 1 base from J, with 13 bases between. The CDR3 contains 13 residues. Whole-study findings and limits: Ophthalmopathy was told apart from stable hyperthyroidism by a 13 V-J model.

Used for diagnoses were clinical symptoms, serum thyroxine and TRAb, thyroid ultrasound and orbital computed tomography. The PBMCs were taken from about 9.7 ml of fresh peripheral blood. Regions amplified from RNA transcripts were the TCR beta CDR3 regions. A first-round RT-PCR of the TCR CDR3 used the HTBI primer set. From the multiplex PCR reads, TCRdb called clonotypes with MiXCR, one entry per CDR3 protein. The sample contains roughly 420,000 distinct CDR3 sequences, about a sixth of which appear only once. The V gene is TRBV12-3 or TRBV12-4, the J gene TRBJ2-3; D is uncertain. Material for sequencing was blood. The receptor was derived from a woman between 18 and 30 years old with Graves' hyperthyroidism. The DNA for the CDR3 is TGTGCCGGCTCGAGGTTCGGCACAGATACGCAGTATTTT. Amino acids: CAGSRFGTDTQYF.